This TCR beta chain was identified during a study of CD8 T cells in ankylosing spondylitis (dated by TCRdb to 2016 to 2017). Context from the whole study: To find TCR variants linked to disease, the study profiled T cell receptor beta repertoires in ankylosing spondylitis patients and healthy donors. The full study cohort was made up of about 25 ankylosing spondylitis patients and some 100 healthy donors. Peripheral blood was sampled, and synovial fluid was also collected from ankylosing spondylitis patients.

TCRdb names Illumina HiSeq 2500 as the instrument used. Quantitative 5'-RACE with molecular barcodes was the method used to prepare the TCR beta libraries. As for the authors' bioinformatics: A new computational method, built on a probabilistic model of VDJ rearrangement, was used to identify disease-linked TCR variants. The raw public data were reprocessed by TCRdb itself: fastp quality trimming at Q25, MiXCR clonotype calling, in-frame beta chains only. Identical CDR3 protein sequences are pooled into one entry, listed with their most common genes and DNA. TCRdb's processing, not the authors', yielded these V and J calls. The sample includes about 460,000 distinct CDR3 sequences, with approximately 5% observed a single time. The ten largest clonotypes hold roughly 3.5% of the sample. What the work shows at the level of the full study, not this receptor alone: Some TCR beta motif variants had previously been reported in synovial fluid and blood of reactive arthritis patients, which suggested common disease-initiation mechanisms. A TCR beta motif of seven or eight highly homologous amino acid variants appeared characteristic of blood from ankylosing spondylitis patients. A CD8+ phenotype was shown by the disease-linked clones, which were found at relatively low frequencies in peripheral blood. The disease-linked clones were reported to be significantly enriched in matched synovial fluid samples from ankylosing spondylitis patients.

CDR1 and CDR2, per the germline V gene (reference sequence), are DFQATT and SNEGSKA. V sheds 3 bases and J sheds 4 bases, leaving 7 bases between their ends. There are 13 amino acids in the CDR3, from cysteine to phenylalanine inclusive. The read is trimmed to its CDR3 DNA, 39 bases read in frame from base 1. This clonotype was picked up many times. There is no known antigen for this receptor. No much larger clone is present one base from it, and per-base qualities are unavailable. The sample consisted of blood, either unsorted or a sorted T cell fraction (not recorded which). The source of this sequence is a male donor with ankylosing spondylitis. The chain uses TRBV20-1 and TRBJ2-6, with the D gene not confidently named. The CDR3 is CSARGSGANVLTF. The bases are TGCAGTGCTAGGGGGTCCGGGGCCAACGTCCTGACTTTC.